A selection of T cell receptor beta chains follows, all from one sample in a study of a mutant IDH1 vaccine in newly diagnosed glioma. The table came from immunoSEQ multiplex PCR; TCRdb's copy has only in-frame clones and leaves some out. This sample yields about 94,000 clones, of which roughly 90% are seen a single time; roughly 0.74% belongs to the top ten. Antigens for these TCRs are unknown. Sequenced material: PBMCs, taken from a glioma patient whose treatment included an IDH1 peptide vaccine. Receptors originate from a woman between 45 and 65 years old with glioma. Both conserved end residues are part of each CDR3. D genes are given only for firm matches. Part of the rows lack a size; the others show once, few, many or a class for expanded clones.

V gene,clone size,CDR3 length,D gene,J gene,CDR3 DNA,CDR3 protein
TRBV2,.,14,.,TRBJ1-5,TGTGCCAGCAGTGCGGGATTTAGCAATCAGCCCCAGCATTTT,CASSAGFSNQPQHF
TRBV6-1,.,15,TRBD1,TRBJ1-5,TGTGCCAGCAGTAGACAGGGGGGAAGCAATCAGCCCCAGCATTTT,CASSRQGGSNQPQHF
TRBV18,.,14,.,TRBJ1-5,TGTGCCAGCTCACCGGACGGGAGCAATCAGCCCCAGCATTTT,CASSPDGSNQPQHF
TRBV6-6,.,16,.,TRBJ2-1,TGTGCCAGCAGCCCAATCGACAGGCGGCCCTACAATGAGCAGTTCTTC,CASSPIDRRPYNEQFF
TRBV5-6,.,13,.,TRBJ2-7,TGTGCCAGCAGCTTGGAGGGGAGCTACGAGCAGTACTTC,CASSLEGSYEQYF
TRBV28,.,17,TRBD1,TRBJ2-1,TGTGCCAGCAGTTCCCTCCATGGGGACAGGAGGGTGAATGAGCAGTTCTTC,CASSSLHGDRRVNEQFF
TRBV7-9,.,17,.,TRBJ2-3,TGTGCCAGCAGCCGATCCCAGACCGCAAGTGTTACAGATACGCAGTATTTT,CASSRSQTASVTDTQYF
TRBV27,.,16,TRBD2,TRBJ2-3,TGTGCCAGCAGTTTACAAGCGGGAGTGGCCACAGATACGCAGTATTTT,CASSLQAGVATDTQYF
TRBV4-1,.,16,.,TRBJ2-7,TGCGCCAGCAGCCAGAGAATCCAGGGCTTCTCCTACGAGCAGTACTTC,CASSQRIQGFSYEQYF
TRBV4-1,.,16,TRBD2,TRBJ2-1,TGCGCCAGCAGCCATAGTGGGCTAGCGGGAGTAAGGGAGCAGTTCTTC,CASSHSGLAGVREQFF
TRBV30,few,14,.,TRBJ2-6,TGTGCCTGGAGACAGCTTAGAGGGGCCAACGTCCTGACTTTC,CAWRQLRGANVLTF
TRBV18,.,15,TRBD1,TRBJ2-7,TGTGCCAGCTCACACAACAGGGGTACCTCCTACGAGCAGTACTTC,CASSHNRGTSYEQYF
TRBV9,.,16,TRBD1,TRBJ2-3,TGTGCCAGCAGCGTAGGAGGGGGCACGGACACAGATACGCAGTATTTT,CASSVGGGTDTDTQYF
TRBV9,.,15,TRBD1,TRBJ1-2,TGTGCCAGCAGCGCCCAGGACAGGGTTTCTGGTGGCTACACCTTC,CASSAQDRVSGGYTF
TRBV6-1,.,16,TRBD2,TRBJ2-7,TGTGCCAGCAGTGATGTTAGGGCTAGCGGTTCCTACGAGCAGTACTTC,CASSDVRASGSYEQYF
TRBV30,.,14,.,TRBJ1-3,TGTGCCTGGAATTCGGCTTCCTCTGGAAACACCATATATTTT,CAWNSASSGNTIYF
TRBV27,.,13,.,TRBJ2-1,TGCCCCGACCCAGCCGAGGGGATCGCTGAGCAGTTCTTC,CPDPAEGIAEQFF
TRBV9,.,15,TRBD1,TRBJ1-6,TGTGCCAGCAGCGTAGGGGACAGGCGTAATTCACCCCTCCACTTT,CASSVGDRRNSPLHF
TRBV28,.,15,TRBD1,TRBJ2-7,TGTGCCAGCAGAGACAGGGGGCCCCCTTCCTACGAGCAGTACTTC,CASRDRGPPSYEQYF
TRBV19,.,15,TRBD2,TRBJ2-3,TGTGCCAGTAGTGTTAGCGGGAGAGGGGCAGATACGCAGTATTTT,CASSVSGRGADTQYF
TRBV9,few,14,.,TRBJ1-2,TGTGCCAGCAGCGCCCCGAGCCCTACGAGGGGCTACACCTTC,CASSAPSPTRGYTF
TRBV4-1,few,16,.,TRBJ1-3,TGCGCCAGCAGCACACGACAGCGAGGACCTGGAAACACCATATATTTT,CASSTRQRGPGNTIYF
TRBV15,.,15,.,TRBJ2-1,TGTGCCACCAGCAGAGACGCGGGGCCCTACAATGAGCAGTTCTTC,CATSRDAGPYNEQFF
TRBV5-5,.,13,.,TRBJ2-5,TGTGCCAGCAGCTTTTTCACAGAGGAGACCCAGTACTTC,CASSFFTEETQYF
TRBV5-4,.,12,.,TRBJ2-6,TGTGCCAGCAGCCCTGGGGCCAACGTCCTGACTTTC,CASSPGANVLTF
TRBV4-1,.,15,TRBD1,TRBJ1-2,TGCGCCAGCAGCCAGATGGACAGGGCCAGGTTTGGCTACACCTTC,CASSQMDRARFGYTF
TRBV10-2,.,11,.,TRBJ2-1,TGCGCCAGCCGGGGACTGAATGAGCAGTTCTTC,CASRGLNEQFF
TRBV6-1,.,15,.,TRBJ1-6,TGTGCCAGCAGCCCCCGGACGTTTTGGAATTCACCCCTCCACTTT,CASSPRTFWNSPLHF
TRBV7-6,.,16,TRBD2,TRBJ2-7,TGTGCCAGCAGCGCCTGGACTAGCGGGAGCTCCTACGAGCAGTACTTC,CASSAWTSGSSYEQYF
TRBV28,.,14,.,TRBJ1-2,TGTGCCAGCAGTGAGCCGGACCGCTTCTATGGCTACACCTTC,CASSEPDRFYGYTF
TRBV10-3,.,15,TRBD1,TRBJ1-1,TGTGCCATCAGTGACGGACAGGCATTGAACACTGAAGCTTTCTTT,CAISDGQALNTEAFF
TRBV10-3,few,14,.,TRBJ2-7,TGTGCCATCATGGAGTCGGGGCTCCCCTACGAGCAGTACTTC,CAIMESGLPYEQYF
TRBV7-9,.,16,TRBD2,TRBJ2-3,TGTGCCAGCAGCTTAATCCGACTAGCGGGGGCAGATACGCAGTATTTT,CASSLIRLAGADTQYF
TRBV30,few,15,TRBD1,TRBJ1-5,TGTGCCTGGGATCTCGGGACAGGGGGCGATCAGCCCCAGCATTTT,CAWDLGTGGDQPQHF
TRBV5-6,.,15,.,TRBJ2-1,TGTGCCAGCAGCGACAGGCGGGAGCCCTACAATGAGCAGTTCTTC,CASSDRREPYNEQFF
TRBV19,.,16,.,TRBJ2-5,TGTGCCAGTACCTCATCAACCGGGCGACAGACGGGTGAGCAGTACTTC,CASTSSTGRQTGEQYF
TRBV28,.,14,.,TRBJ2-7,TGTGCCAGCAGTCCAGGGTGGGTTTACTACGAGCAGTACTTC,CASSPGWVYYEQYF
TRBV19,.,16,TRBD1,TRBJ2-5,TGTGCCAGTAGTATAGTAGGGGGGACAGGACAAGAGACCCAGTACTTC,CASSIVGGTGQETQYF
TRBV27,.,16,TRBD2,TRBJ2-5,TGTGCCAGCAGTGCCCTAATGCTAGCGGACCAAGAGACCCAGTACTTC,CASSALMLADQETQYF
TRBV10-3,.,16,.,TRBJ2-7,TGTGCCATCAGTGAGTTGAAGGGCGCCAGGGCGTACGAGCAGTACTTC,CAISELKGARAYEQYF
TRBV19,.,16,TRBD2,TRBJ2-7,TGTGCCAGTAGTATAAGACTAGCGGGAGGGTTCTACGAGCAGTACTTC,CASSIRLAGGFYEQYF
TRBV6-1,few,14,TRBD1,TRBJ1-5,TGTGCCAGCAGTGGGCAGGGGGCCGGTCAGCCCCAGCATTTT,CASSGQGAGQPQHF
TRBV5-1,few,15,TRBD1,TRBJ2-5,TGCGCCAGCAGCCCGACTGGACAGGCCAGGGAGACCCAGTACTTC,CASSPTGQARETQYF
TRBV6-8,.,16,.,TRBJ2-1,TGTGCCAGCAGTTACACGCCGGGAGAGCGCTACAATGAGCAGTTCTTC,CASSYTPGERYNEQFF
TRBV5-1,.,13,.,TRBJ1-1,TGCGCCAGCAGCTTCGAAGGGGACACTGAAGCTTTCTTT,CASSFEGDTEAFF
TRBV4-1,.,17,TRBD2,TRBJ2-3,TGCGCCAGCAGCCGGCCGGGACTAGCGGGAGGGGGAGATACGCAGTATTTT,CASSRPGLAGGGDTQYF
TRBV10-2,.,13,TRBD1,TRBJ2-3,TGCGCCAGCGGACAGGGTGGCACAGATACGCAGTATTTT,CASGQGGTDTQYF
TRBV7-8,.,12,.,TRBJ1-4,TGTGCCTCCCGAGGACGAGGGGAAAAACTGTTTTTT,CASRGRGEKLFF
TRBV14,.,15,.,TRBJ1-1,TGTGCCAGCAGCCAAGTGGACGGGTCCCGCACTGAAGCTTTCTTT,CASSQVDGSRTEAFF
TRBV6-4,.,15,.,TRBJ1-2,TGTGCCAGCAGCCTCACTCCTGGAATGAGCTATGGCTACACCTTC,CASSLTPGMSYGYTF
TRBV9,.,14,.,TRBJ2-6,TGTGCCAGCAGCGGAGGGGCTGGGGCCAACGTCCTGACTTTC,CASSGGAGANVLTF
TRBV6-5,once,12,.,TRBJ2-3,TGTGCCAGCAGCTCTTTATCGGGTACACAGTATTTT,CASSSLSGTQYF
TRBV28,.,16,.,TRBJ1-4,TGTGCCAGCACCGGGGGGCGGGTTGCAACTAATGAAAAACTGTTTTTT,CASTGGRVATNEKLFF
TRBV18,once,12,.,TRBJ2-1,TGTGCCAGCTCGGCCGCCAATAATGAGCAGTTCTTC,CASSAANNEQFF
TRBV28,.,16,TRBD2,TRBJ2-7,TGTGCCAGCAGTCTCGACCTAGCGGGAGGTCCCTACGAGCAGTACTTC,CASSLDLAGGPYEQYF
TRBV9,once,15,TRBD1,TRBJ2-7,TGTGCCAGCAGCGCCGAGGGGGCCCCTACTTACGAGCAGTACTTC,CASSAEGAPTYEQYF
TRBV7-6,.,16,TRBD2,TRBJ2-3,TGTGCCAGCAGCTCCCAAGTGGGAGGGGTCACAGATACGCAGTATTTT,CASSSQVGGVTDTQYF
TRBV5-1,once,15,.,TRBJ2-7,TGCGCCAGCAGCGACGGCCTACAGGGAGGATACGAGCAGTACTTC,CASSDGLQGGYEQYF
TRBV7-9,.,16,.,TRBJ2-5,TGTGCCAGCAGCTCTTGGGCAGGGGAGGATAGAGAGACCCAGTACTTC,CASSSWAGEDRETQYF